This T cell receptor (beta chain) was retrieved from a study of blood T cells in healthy people across ages. Study-wide results and caveats: Long-lived and aged donors differed, with more naive CD4+ cells and higher diversity in the long-lived. Strong correlation linked observed beta diversity and percent naive T cells.

J was trimmed by 4 bases and V by 3 bases; bases with no gene match: 5. Germline CDR1 MGHRA, CDR2 YSYEKL. The CDR3 runs 14 residues. Peripheral blood samples of approximately 10 milliliters were drawn from each donor. A remark on this clonotype: What it binds is unknown.

PCR was performed a second time for about 7 to 12 cycles using a sample-barcoded 5' primer and a J-beta primer mix. Researchers report that each sample yielded at least 2.5 million CDR3-containing paired-end reads. TCRdb re-analysed the 5' RACE reads in MiXCR, keeping a single row per CDR3 protein. The table lists over a million distinct CDR3 sequences, 35% to 45% of them singletons. Sequencing was done on a sample of blood. The receptor was isolated from a woman between 18 and 30 years old in good health. This chain connects TRBV4-1 to TRBJ1-1; TRBD1 matches at 7 bases. The chain's CDR3 is CASSQRGLGTEAFF. The CDR3 DNA reads as TGCGCCAGCAGCCAGAGGGGGCTGGGCACTGAAGCTTTCTTT.